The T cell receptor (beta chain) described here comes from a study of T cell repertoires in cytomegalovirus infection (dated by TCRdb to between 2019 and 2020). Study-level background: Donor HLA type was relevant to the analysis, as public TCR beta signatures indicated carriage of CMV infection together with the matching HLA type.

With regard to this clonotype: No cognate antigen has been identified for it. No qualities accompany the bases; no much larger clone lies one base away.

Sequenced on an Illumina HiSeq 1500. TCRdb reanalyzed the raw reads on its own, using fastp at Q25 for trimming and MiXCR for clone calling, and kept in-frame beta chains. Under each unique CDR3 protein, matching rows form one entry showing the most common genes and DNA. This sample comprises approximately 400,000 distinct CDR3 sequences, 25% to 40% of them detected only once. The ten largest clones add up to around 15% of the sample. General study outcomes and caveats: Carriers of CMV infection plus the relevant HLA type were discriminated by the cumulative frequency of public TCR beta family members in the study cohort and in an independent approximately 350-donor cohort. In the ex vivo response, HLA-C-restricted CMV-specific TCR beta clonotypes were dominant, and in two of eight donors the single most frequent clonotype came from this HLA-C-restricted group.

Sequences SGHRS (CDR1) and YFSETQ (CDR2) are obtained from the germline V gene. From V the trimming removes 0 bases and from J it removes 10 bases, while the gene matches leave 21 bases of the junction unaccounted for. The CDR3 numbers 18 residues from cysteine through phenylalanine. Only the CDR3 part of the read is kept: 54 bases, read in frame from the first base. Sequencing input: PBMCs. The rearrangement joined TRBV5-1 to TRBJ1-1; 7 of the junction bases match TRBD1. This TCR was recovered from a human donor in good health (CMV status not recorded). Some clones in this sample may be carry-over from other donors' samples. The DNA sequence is TGCGCCAGCAGCTTGGAGGGCCCACCTTTAGGGGGCAGTTCGCGAGCTTTCTTT. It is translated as CASSLEGPPLGGSSRAFF.